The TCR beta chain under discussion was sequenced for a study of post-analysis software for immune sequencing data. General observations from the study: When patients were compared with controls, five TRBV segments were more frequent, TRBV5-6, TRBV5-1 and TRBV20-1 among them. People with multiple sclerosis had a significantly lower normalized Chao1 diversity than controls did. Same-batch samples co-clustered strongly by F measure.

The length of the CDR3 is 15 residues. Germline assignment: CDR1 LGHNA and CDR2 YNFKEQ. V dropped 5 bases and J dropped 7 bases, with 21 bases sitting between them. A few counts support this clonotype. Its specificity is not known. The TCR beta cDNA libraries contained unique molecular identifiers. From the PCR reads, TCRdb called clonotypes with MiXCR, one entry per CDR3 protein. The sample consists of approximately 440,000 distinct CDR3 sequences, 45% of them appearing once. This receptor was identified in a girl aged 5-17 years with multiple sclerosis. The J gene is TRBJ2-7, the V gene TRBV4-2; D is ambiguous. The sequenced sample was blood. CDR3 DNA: TGTGCCAGCAGCTCCAGGCCAAATTCGGTTTGGGAGCAGTACTTC. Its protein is CASSSRPNSVWEQYF.